One sample yielded the 13 T cell receptor beta chains listed below, sequenced in a study of cytomegalovirus exposure and HLA in healthy donors. The PCR had 60 Vbeta and 13 Jbeta primers. The repertoire was sequenced with immunoSEQ multiplex PCR; TCRdb's copy has only in-frame clones and lacks some. The sample has 100,000 to 150,000 clones; approximately 71% are singletons. The sample consisted of PBMCs. These TCRs come from a woman in her sixties or seventies in good health and CMV-seronegative.

In this sample, this clone turned up once. This chain uses TRBV6-5 with TRBJ1-2; D call uncertain. Germline loops: CDR1 MNHEY, CDR2 SVGAGI. Trimming pared 6 bases from V and 4 bases from J, leaving 15 bases between. This CDR3 is built from 14 residues. CDR3 bases: TGTGCCAGCAGCCCGAAACTGACAAGCTATGGCTACACCTTC. It specifies CASSPKLTSYGYTF.

The V and J genes are TRBV29-1 and TRBJ2-1; 12 nucleotides match TRBD2. Germline CDR1 SQVTM, CDR2 ANQGSEA. The CDR3 consists of 15 residues. Germline trimming cut 6 bases from V and 5 bases from J; bases unmatched to any gene: 8. The CDR3 loop reads CSVRRLAGVDNEQFF. CDR3 nucleotide sequence: TGCAGCGTCCGAAGACTAGCGGGAGTTGACAATGAGCAGTTCTTC.

This chain uses TRBV5-1 with TRBJ2-5, with 9 bases aligning to TRBD2. Per the germline V gene, CDR1 is SGHRS and CDR2 is YFSETQ. CDR3 length equals 15 residues. J lost 4 bases, V lost 6 bases, and 10 bases had no gene match. The CDR3 is CASTPLAGGGETQYF. The CDR3 DNA reads TGCGCCAGCACCCCGTTGGCGGGAGGGGGAGAGACCCAGTACTTC.

J is TRBJ2-5 and V is TRBV29-1, with 9 bases lining up with TRBD2. Germline CDR1 reads SQVTM; CDR2 reads ANQGSEA. V lost 4 bases, J lost 3 bases, and 9 bases stayed unmatched. This CDR3 region has 15 residues. CDR3 in amino acids: CSVVGVAGEKETQYF. Here the CDR3 DNA reads TGCAGCGTTGTTGGGGTAGCGGGGGAAAAAGAGACCCAGTACTTC.

This clone has only a few counts. This rearrangement joins TRBV19 to TRBJ2-7, with 11 bases fitting TRBD1. The CDR3 loop spans 13 amino acids. The ends lost 5 bases at V and 5 bases at J; junction bases unmatched: 2. The germline CDR1 and CDR2 sequences are LNHDA and SQIVND (reference sequence). The CDR3, as DNA: TGTGCCAGTAGTCGGGACAGGGGGGACGAGCAGTACTTC. Residues: CASSRDRGDEQYF.

This chain joins TRBV6-1 and TRBJ2-3, with TRBD1 matching over 7 bases. Germline values: CDR1 MNHNS, CDR2 SASEGT. Losses at the gene ends were 7 bases for V and 3 bases for J; bases not matched to a gene: 7. CDR3 length: 14 residues. CDR3 sequence (DNA): TGTGCCAGCAAGGCCAGGGGGAGAACAGATACGCAGTATTTT. Its translation: CASKARGRTDTQYF.

The chain combines TRBV6-1 with TRBJ1-5, with D possibly being TRBD1 (6 bases). CDR1 and CDR2 from the germline V gene are MNHNS and SASEGT. This CDR3 spans 14 amino acids. V was cut by 7 bases and J by 4 bases, with 14 bases left in between. The CDR3 nucleotides read TGTGCCAGCAATACGATACAGGGTAATCAGCCCCAGCATTTT. Its protein is CASNTIQGNQPQHF.

V and J are TRBV7-8 and TRBJ1-4; a possible D gene is TRBD1 (5 bases). Germline-derived CDR1 and CDR2 are SGHVS and FQNEAQ. Trimming took off 5 bases at V and 4 bases at J, with 14 bases between the two ends. The CDR3 covers 15 residues. The CDR3: CASSQWGGDNEKLFF. The CDR3 DNA sequence: TGTGCCAGCAGCCAGTGGGGGGGGGATAATGAAAAACTGTTTTTT.

J is TRBJ1-1 and V is TRBV5-1, with TRBD1 matching over 7 bases. This CDR3 comprises 14 residues. Per the germline V gene, CDR1 is SGHRS and CDR2 is YFSETQ. Trimming at V came to 3 bases and at J to 10 bases, leaving 12 bases not matched to a gene. As DNA, the CDR3 is TGCGCCAGCAGCTCAGGGGGGTCCGGGATAGGAGCTTTCTTT. This encodes CASSSGGSGIGAFF.

V gene TRBV29-1 combines with J gene TRBJ2-6, with D possibly matching TRBD1 (6 bases). The CDR3 is 14 amino acids. Germline assignment: CDR1 SQVTM and CDR2 ANQGSEA. Trimming took off 4 bases at V and 0 bases at J, with 7 bases between the two ends. The CDR3 reads CSVGGGSGANVLTF. DNA of the CDR3: TGCAGCGTTGGAGGGGGCTCTGGGGCCAACGTCCTGACTTTC.

This clone was observed a few times. The chain uses TRBV5-1 and TRBJ1-3; a possible D gene is TRBD1 (5 bases). The CDR3 runs 16 residues. Germline CDR1 is SGHRS and CDR2 is YFSETQ. The ends were cut back, 0 bases at V and 2 bases at J, with 12 bases in the middle. The CDR3 spells CASSLELAGPGNTIYF. The DNA for the CDR3 is TGCGCCAGCAGCTTGGAATTGGCAGGGCCTGGAAACACCATATATTTT. The full variable domain, in which reference TRBV5-1 and TRBJ1-3 provide the parts outside the CDR3, is KAGVTQTPRYLIKTRGQQVTLSCSPISGHRSVSWYQQTPGQGLQFLFEYFSETQRNKGNFPGRFSGRQFSNSRSEMNVSTLELGDSALYLCASSLELAGPGNTIYFGEGSWLTVV.

The chain joins TRBV28 to TRBJ2-7, with D maybe TRBD1 (7 bases). The V and J ends lost 5 bases and 4 bases respectively, with 21 bases between them. Germline V lookup: CDR1 MDHEN, CDR2 SYDVKM. This CDR3 has 16 residues. This chain's CDR3 is CASSQLGGRDSYEQYF. The CDR3 DNA reads as TGTGCCAGCAGTCAACTAGGCGGGCGGGACAGTTACGAGCAGTACTTC.

The V gene is TRBV10-3, the J gene TRBJ2-7; D is possibly TRBD2 (6 bases). The ends were cut back, 5 bases at V and 4 bases at J, with 15 bases in the middle. CDR3 length: 14 residues. Germline values: CDR1 ENHRY, CDR2 SYGVKD. For the CDR3, the DNA is TGTGCCATCAGTATTGGAGGGACCAAATACGAGCAGTACTTC. This codes for CAISIGGTKYEQYF.